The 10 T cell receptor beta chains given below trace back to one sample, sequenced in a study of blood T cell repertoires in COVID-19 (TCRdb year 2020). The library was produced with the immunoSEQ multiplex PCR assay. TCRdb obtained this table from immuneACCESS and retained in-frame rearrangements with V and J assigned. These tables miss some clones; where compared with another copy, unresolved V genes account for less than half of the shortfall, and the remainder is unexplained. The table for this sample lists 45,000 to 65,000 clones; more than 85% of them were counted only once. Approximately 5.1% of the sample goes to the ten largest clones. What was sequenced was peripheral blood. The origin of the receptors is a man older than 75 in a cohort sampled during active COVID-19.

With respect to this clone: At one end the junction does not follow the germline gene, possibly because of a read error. Here the CDR3 DNA reads TGTGCTAGCAGCTTAGGAGCGGGAGTAGAGACCCAGTACTTC. Translation: CASSLGAGVETQYF. The chain carries TRBV7-7 and TRBJ2-5; 8 bases agree with TRBD2. The germline CDR1 and CDR2 sequences are SSHAT and FNYEAQ (reference sequence). The CDR3 loop spans 14 amino acids. Full variable domain (rest looked up from reference TRBV7-7 and TRBJ2-5): GAGVSQSPRYKVTKRGQDVTLRCDPISSHATLYWYQQALGQGPEFLTYFNYEAQPDKSGLPSDRFSAERPEGSISTLTIQRTEQRDSAMYRCASSLGAGVETQYFGPGTRLLVL.

In DNA form, the CDR3 reads TGTGCCAGCAGCCAAACAGGGGGCTCCTACAATGAGCAGTTCTTC. It codes for CASSQTGGSYNEQFF. This chain uses TRBV3-1 (or the pseudogene TRBV3-2) with TRBJ2-1; 8 bases match TRBD1. The CDR3 totals 15 residues. Germline loops: CDR1 LGHDT, CDR2 YNNKEL (reference sequence). Trimming removed 2 bases from V and 0 bases from J; junction bases left unmatched: 0.

The CDR3 DNA reads as TGTGCCAGCAGCCAAGAAGTAGCTAGTGGCTACACCTTC. Amino acid sequence: CASSQEVASGYTF. The chain employs TRBV3-1 (or the pseudogene TRBV3-2) and TRBJ1-2; D ambiguous. Germline V gene lookup returns CDR1 LGHDT and CDR2 YNNKEL (reference sequence). This CDR3 is built from 13 residues. V was cut by 0 bases and J by 7 bases, with 9 bases left in between.

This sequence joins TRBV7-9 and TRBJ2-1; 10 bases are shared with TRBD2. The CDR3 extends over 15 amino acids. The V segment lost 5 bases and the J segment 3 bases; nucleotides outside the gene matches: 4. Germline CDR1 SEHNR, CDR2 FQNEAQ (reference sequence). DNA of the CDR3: TGTGCCAGCAGCCCCGGGACTAGCGTCTACAATGAGCAGTTCTTC. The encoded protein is CASSPGTSVYNEQFF.

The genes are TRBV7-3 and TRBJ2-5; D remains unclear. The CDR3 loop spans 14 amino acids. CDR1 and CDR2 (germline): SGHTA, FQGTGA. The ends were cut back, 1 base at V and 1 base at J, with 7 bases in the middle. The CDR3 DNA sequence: TGTGCCAGCAGCTTAAACGGCGGCCAAGAGACCCAGTACTTC. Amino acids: CASSLNGGQETQYF. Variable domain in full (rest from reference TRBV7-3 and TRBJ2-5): GAGVSQTPSNKVTEKGKYVELRCDPISGHTALYWYRQSLGQGPEFLIYFQGTGAADDSGLPNDRFFAVRPEGSVSTLKIQRTERGDSAVYLCASSLNGGQETQYFGPGTRLLVL.

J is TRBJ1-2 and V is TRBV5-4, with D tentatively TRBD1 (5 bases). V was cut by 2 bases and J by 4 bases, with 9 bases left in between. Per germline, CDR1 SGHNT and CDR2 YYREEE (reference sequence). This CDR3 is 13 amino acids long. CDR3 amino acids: CASSFGQGYGYTF. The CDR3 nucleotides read TGTGCCAGCAGCTTTGGGCAGGGCTATGGCTACACCTTC.

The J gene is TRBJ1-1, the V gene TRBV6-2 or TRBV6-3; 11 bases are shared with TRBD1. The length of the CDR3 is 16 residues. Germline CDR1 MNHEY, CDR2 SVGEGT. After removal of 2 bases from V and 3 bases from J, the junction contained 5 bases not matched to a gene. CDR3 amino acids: CASSYRLDRGHTEAFF. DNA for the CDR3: TGTGCCAGCAGTTACCGATTGGACAGGGGGCACACTGAAGCTTTCTTT.

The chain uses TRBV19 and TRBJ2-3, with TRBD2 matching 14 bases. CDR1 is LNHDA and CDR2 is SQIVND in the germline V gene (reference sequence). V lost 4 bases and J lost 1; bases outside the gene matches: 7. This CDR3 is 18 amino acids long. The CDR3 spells CASSRRSGLAGGTDTQYF. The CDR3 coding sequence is TGTGCCAGTAGTAGGAGATCGGGACTAGCGGGGGGCACAGATACGCAGTATTTT.

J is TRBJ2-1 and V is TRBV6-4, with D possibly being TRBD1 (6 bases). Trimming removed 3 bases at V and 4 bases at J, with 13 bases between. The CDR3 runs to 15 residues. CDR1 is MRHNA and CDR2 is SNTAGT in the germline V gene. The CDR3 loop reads CASSEQGSVYNEQFF. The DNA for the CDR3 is TGTGCCAGCAGTGAACAGGGTAGCGTTTACAATGAGCAGTTCTTC.

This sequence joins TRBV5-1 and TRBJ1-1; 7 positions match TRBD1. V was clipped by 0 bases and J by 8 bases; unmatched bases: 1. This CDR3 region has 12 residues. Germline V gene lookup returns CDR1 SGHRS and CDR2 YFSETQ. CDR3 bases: TGCGCCAGCAGCTTGGGACAGGGCGAAGCTTTCTTT. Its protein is CASSLGQGEAFF.